This is a list of T cell receptor beta chains from one sample in a study of T cell responses to AZD1222 COVID-19 vaccine. Only in-frame clones appear in the TCRdb table, and some are missing; sequencing was by immunoSEQ multiplex PCR. In the table there are some 150,000 clones, roughly nine tenths of which are singletons. Sequenced material: peripheral blood, taken on day 0 of AZD1222 vaccination. All receptors derive from an adult in good health. Both conserved end residues are part of each CDR3. D genes are given only for firm matches. The size field is filled for only some rows; it gives once, few, many or a size class.

>TRBD2|TRBJ2-3|.|TRBV11-2
CASSVRLAVGTDTQYF
TGTGCCAGCAGCGTGAGACTAGCGGTGGGCACAGATACGCAGTATTTT
>TRBD1|TRBJ1-1|.|TRBV9
CASSVVGTGLTEAFF
TGTGCCAGCAGCGTAGTCGGGACAGGGCTTACTGAAGCTTTCTTT
>.|TRBJ1-1|.|TRBV9
CASSVVEMNTEAFF
TGTGCCAGCAGCGTAGTTGAAATGAACACTGAAGCTTTCTTT
>.|TRBJ2-3|.|TRBV5-4
CASTPGYPDTQYF
TGTGCCAGCACCCCCGGTTACCCCGATACGCAGTATTTT
>TRBD1|TRBJ2-2|.|TRBV6-2/TRBV6-3
CASSYTGGVGELFF
TGTGCCAGCAGTTACACAGGGGGAGTCGGGGAGCTGTTTTTT
>.|TRBJ1-2|.|TRBV6-5
CASRIGAGGYTF
TGTGCCAGCAGAATAGGGGCCGGTGGCTACACCTTC
>TRBD1|TRBJ2-7|.|TRBV4-1
CASSQPIQGGQGTYEQYF
TGCGCCAGCAGCCAACCTATTCAAGGGGGACAGGGAACCTACGAGCAGTACTTC
>.|TRBJ1-3|.|TRBV27
CASSQNGLRGNTIYF
TGTGCCAGCAGTCAAAACGGACTGCGCGGAAACACCATATATTTT
>.|TRBJ1-2|.|TRBV7-9
CASSFSYGYTF
TGTGCCAGCAGCTTCAGCTATGGCTACACCTTC
>.|TRBJ1-1|.|TRBV27
CASSFLGRNTEAFF
TGTGCCAGCAGTTTCTTGGGGCGGAACACTGAAGCTTTCTTT
>.|TRBJ1-1|.|TRBV6-5
CASSYSPILNTEAFF
TGTGCCAGCAGTTACTCCCCTATACTGAACACTGAAGCTTTCTTT
>TRBD2|TRBJ2-1|.|TRBV11-2
CASSLGGLAGNEQFF
TGTGCCAGCAGCTTAGGGGGACTAGCGGGCAATGAGCAGTTCTTC
>TRBD1|TRBJ1-3|once|TRBV5-6
CASSETGVSSGNTIYF
TGTGCCAGCAGCGAGACAGGGGTGAGCTCGGGAAACACCATATATTTT
>TRBD2|TRBJ2-7|.|TRBV2
CASSGRTSGATYEQYF
TGTGCCAGCAGTGGTCGGACTAGCGGGGCGACCTACGAGCAGTACTTC
>.|TRBJ1-3|.|TRBV5-6
CASSLGTASGNTIYF
TGTGCCAGCAGCTTGGGGACGGCTTCTGGAAACACCATATATTTT
>TRBD1|TRBJ1-1|.|TRBV6-1
CASSEYRGGWGPEAFF
TGTGCCAGCAGTGAATACAGGGGAGGGTGGGGACCTGAAGCTTTCTTT
>TRBD1|TRBJ1-1|.|TRBV3-1/TRBV3-2
CASSSQTGYLRNTEAFF
TGTGCCAGCAGCTCCCAGACAGGGTATTTAAGGAACACTGAAGCTTTCTTT
>.|TRBJ1-2|.|TRBV16
CASSQSTAGYGYTF
TGTGCCAGCAGCCAATCGACGGCAGGCTATGGCTACACCTTC
>.|TRBJ1-1|.|TRBV12-3/TRBV12-4
CASSLLGTEAFF
TGTGCCAGCAGTTTATTGGGCACTGAAGCTTTCTTT
>.|TRBJ2-5|.|TRBV5-1
CASSLEQGRETQYF
TGCGCCAGCAGCTTAGAACAGGGTAGAGAGACCCAGTACTTC
>.|TRBJ2-7|.|TRBV7-8
CASSFRSGAVNEQYF
TGTGCCAGCAGCTTTCGGTCAGGGGCGGTTAACGAGCAGTACTTC
>TRBD2|TRBJ2-1|once|TRBV6-5
CASRSSGSAGLEQFF
TGTGCCAGCAGATCTAGCGGGAGTGCGGGATTGGAGCAGTTCTTC
>.|TRBJ2-3|.|TRBV7-3
CASSSWGRGASTDTQYF
TGTGCCAGCAGCTCATGGGGAAGGGGCGCTAGCACAGATACGCAGTATTTT
>.|TRBJ1-3|.|TRBV6-5
CASSISRGNTIYF
TGTGCCAGCAGTATTAGTCGGGGAAACACCATATATTTT
>.|TRBJ2-7|.|TRBV6-6
CASRPRQDSYEQYF
TGTGCCAGCAGACCCCGACAGGACTCCTACGAGCAGTACTTC
>.|TRBJ1-6|once|TRBV7-2
CASSGSESYNSPLHF
TGTGCCAGCAGCGGCAGTGAGTCATATAATTCACCCCTCCACTTT
>.|TRBJ1-2|.|TRBV19
CASSPGGGVYGYTF
TGTGCCAGTAGTCCCGGAGGGGGGGTCTATGGCTACACCTTC
>.|TRBJ1-1|few|TRBV18
CASWSNQGYPPAEAFF
TGTGCCAGCTGGAGTAACCAGGGCTACCCACCCGCTGAAGCTTTCTTT
>.|TRBJ1-4|.|TRBV19
CASSLAGQSGTNEKLFF
TGTGCCAGTAGTCTCGCAGGCCAATCGGGAACTAATGAAAAACTGTTTTTT
>TRBD1|TRBJ1-2|.|TRBV6-5
CASSRDRGYGYTF
TGTGCCAGCAGTCGGGACAGGGGCTATGGCTACACCTTC
>TRBD2|TRBJ2-7|.|TRBV12-3/TRBV12-4
CASSWTSVDEQYF
TGTGCCAGCAGTTGGACTAGCGTCGACGAGCAGTACTTC
>.|TRBJ1-1|once|TRBV24-1
CATSVQDGLRTEAFF
TGTGCCACCAGCGTACAGGATGGTCTAAGGACTGAAGCTTTCTTT
>.|TRBJ2-3|few|TRBV6-6
CASSYSGSGTDTQYF
TGTGCCAGCAGTTACTCGGGATCAGGGACAGATACGCAGTATTTT
>.|TRBJ1-1|.|TRBV6-7
CASSYPLQRTEAFF
TGTGCCAGCAGTTACCCGCTACAGCGGACTGAAGCTTTCTTT
>.|TRBJ1-1|.|TRBV20-1
CSASRDTEAFF
TGCAGTGCTAGTAGGGACACTGAAGCTTTCTTT
>.|TRBJ1-1|.|TRBV9
CASSAPKGEAFF
TGTGCCAGCAGCGCTCCAAAAGGCGAAGCTTTCTTT
>TRBD1|TRBJ1-1|.|TRBV2
CASRTGTGGYTEAFF
TGTGCCAGCAGAACCGGGACAGGGGGGTACACTGAAGCTTTCTTT
>.|TRBJ1-5|.|TRBV6-4
CASSEEFSNQPQHF
TGTGCCAGCAGTGAGGAATTTAGCAATCAGCCCCAGCATTTT